The 17 T cell receptor beta chains listed next were all sequenced from one sample in a study of blood T cells in healthy people across ages (dated by TCRdb to 2015 to 2017). Library construction relied on 5' RACE. Sequencing relied on an Illumina HiSeq 2500. A second PCR of about 6 to 11 cycles was performed with a sample-barcoded 5' primer and a J-beta primer mix. TCRdb ran its own pipeline on the public reads, namely fastp trimming at Q25 and MiXCR clone calling, and kept in-frame beta chains. Records with the same CDR3 protein are collapsed into one entry carrying the most frequent genes and DNA. This sample has about 1.4 million distinct CDR3 sequences in its table, and around 55% of those were observed once. 5% to 7% of the sample comes from the top ten. Material for sequencing was blood. These receptor sequences come from a man younger than 30 in good health.

In DNA form, the CDR3 reads TGTGCCAGCAGCCTACGAGCGGGAGAGAATCAGCCCCAGCATTTT. Translated: CASSLRAGENQPQHF. This chain joins TRBV7-2 and TRBJ1-5; D is uncertain. The CDR3 extends over 15 amino acids. Germline CDR1 SGHTA, CDR2 FQGNSA. Trimming removed 5 bases at V and 4 bases at J, with 15 bases between.

The V gene is TRBV10-2, the J gene TRBJ2-3; the D is unclear. This CDR3 is 12 amino acids long. In germline, CDR1 is WSHSY, CDR2 SAAADI. Trimming removed 7 bases from V and 3 bases from J, with 8 bases in between. CDR3 in DNA: TGCGCCAGCATGATCGGAACAGATACGCAGTATTTT. Translating gives CASMIGTDTQYF.

The genes are TRBV7-9 and TRBJ2-7; D is perhaps TRBD2 (5 bases). CDR3 length: 14 amino acids. Between the trimmed V and J ends, which lost 5 bases and 5 bases, there was a span of 16 bases. Germline lookup yields CDR1 SEHNR and CDR2 FQNEAQ (reference sequence). DNA of the CDR3: TGTGCCAGCAGCGCCGTGGCTAGTAGCGACGAGCAGTACTTC. It specifies CASSAVASSDEQYF.

This chain joins TRBV27 and TRBJ1-5, with D perhaps TRBD1 (6 bases). V shed 4 bases and J shed 0 bases, with 16 bases lying between them. Germline-derived CDR1 and CDR2 are MNHEY and SMNVEV (reference sequence). This CDR3 has 17 residues. CDR3 amino acids: CASSSSTGSGSNQPQHF. The CDR3 nucleotides read TGTGCCAGCAGTTCTTCAACAGGGTCGGGTAGCAATCAGCCCCAGCATTTT.

This chain uses TRBV10-3 with TRBJ2-1; 9 nucleotides match TRBD1. CDR3 size: 14 residues. After removal of 7 bases from V and 4 bases from J, the junction contained 5 bases not matched to a gene. Germline-derived CDR1 and CDR2 are ENHRY and SYGVKD. CDR3: CAITEGTGYNEQFF. CDR3 nucleotide sequence: TGTGCCATCACCGAGGGGACAGGGTACAATGAGCAGTTCTTC.

In regard to this clonotype: The junction departs from germline at one end; a sequencing error may be responsible. The chain has TRBV27 and TRBJ2-7; a weak D match, TRBD1 (5 bases). CDR1 and CDR2 from the germline V gene are MNHEY and SMNVEV (reference sequence). The CDR3 has 15 amino acids. CDR3 DNA: TGTGCCGGCAGTTTAAAGGGGTACAGCTCCTACGAGCAGTACTTC. Its protein is CAGSLKGYSSYEQYF.

The CDR3 nucleotides are TGTGCCAGCAGCTGGGACGTGGGTTCTAATTCACCCCTCCACTTT. Its protein product is CASSWDVGSNSPLHF. The chain carries TRBV5-4 and TRBJ1-6, with TRBD1 as a possible D gene (5 bases). Germline V gene lookup returns CDR1 SGHNT and CDR2 YYREEE (reference sequence). The length of the CDR3 is 15 residues. V lost 3 bases, J lost 6 bases, and 13 bases lay in between.

V is TRBV29-1 and J is TRBJ2-5; D remains ambiguous. Germline V CDR1 and CDR2: SQVTM, ANQGSEA. The CDR3 has 13 amino acids. V lost 7 bases to trimming and J lost 3 bases, with 15 bases between them. The CDR3 DNA sequence: TGCAGCGGTAGGCGCAGGCTAGAAGAGACCCAGTACTTC. It encodes CSGRRRLEETQYF.

There are a few counts of this clonotype. The V and J genes are TRBV20-1 and TRBJ2-3; TRBD1 matches 8 bases. Trimming took 6 bases from V and 2 from J; bases not matched to a gene: 7. This CDR3 is built from 14 residues. The germline CDR1 and CDR2 sequences are DFQATT and SNEGSKA (reference sequence). This chain's CDR3 is CSAPPGGDTDTQYF. Written as DNA, the CDR3 is TGCAGTGCCCCGCCAGGGGGCGACACAGATACGCAGTATTTT.

This clonotype turned up a few times. This chain links TRBV27 with TRBJ2-7; TRBD2 agrees at 10 bases. CDR1 and CDR2 (germline): MNHEY, SMNVEV (reference sequence). The CDR3 runs to 15 residues. Germline trimming cut 5 bases from V and 7 bases from J; bases unmatched to any gene: 11. The DNA of the CDR3 is TGTGCCAGCAGTCTTGGACTAGCGGTTAACAATGAGCAGTACTTC. It translates to CASSLGLAVNNEQYF.

The chain couples TRBV7-9 to TRBJ1-1; 10 nucleotides match TRBD1. Looked up from germline, CDR1 is SEHNR and CDR2 is FQNEAQ (reference sequence). The CDR3 runs 15 residues. J was trimmed by 5 bases and V by 3 bases; bases with no gene match: 6. CDR3 sequence (DNA): TGTGCCAGCAGCTTCCGGGACAGGGGAGGTACTGAAGCTTTCTTT. Protein sequence: CASSFRDRGGTEAFF.

The chain joins TRBV15 to TRBJ1-1; 8 nucleotides align to TRBD1. V was clipped by 0 bases and J by 1 base; unmatched bases: 7. The germline V gene encodes CDR1 LNHNV and CDR2 YYDKDF (reference sequence). The CDR3 spans 17 residues. The CDR3 DNA reads TGTGCCACCAGCAGAGATCTAACAGGGGGGCCGAACACTGAAGCTTTCTTT. Translated, it gives CATSRDLTGGPNTEAFF.

This clonotype was seen a handful of times. This sequence joins TRBV12-3 or TRBV12-4 and TRBJ1-2; D not certain. The V end was cut by 7 bases, the J end by 6 bases, with 15 bases between. The CDR3 runs to 13 residues. CDR3 in DNA: TGTGCCAGCACCCTCCGGTCCAGTGATGGCTACACCTTC. Amino acid sequence: CASTLRSSDGYTF.

The rearrangement joins TRBV6-2 or TRBV6-3 to TRBJ2-1; 9 bases line up with TRBD1. CDR3 length: 13 residues. The V gene's germline CDR1 is MNHEY and CDR2 SVGEGT. V shed 6 bases and J 8 bases; nucleotides not matched to a gene: 5. The CDR3, as DNA: TGTGCCAGCAGGGACAGGGGCCGTTATGAGCAGTTCTTC. Translated, it gives CASRDRGRYEQFF.

This clonotype was seen a few times. This chain's CDR3 is CASSLIRGIKLFF. The CDR3 coding sequence is TGTGCCAGCAGCCTAATCAGGGGAATAAAACTGTTTTTT. The rearrangement joins TRBV11-2 to TRBJ1-4, with D perhaps TRBD1 (6 bases). Per the germline V gene, CDR1 is SGHAT and CDR2 is FQNNGV. Trimming took 5 bases from V and 10 from J, leaving 14 bases between them. This CDR3 region has 13 residues.

This clonotype was counted a few times. This rearrangement joins TRBV27 to TRBJ2-1; 9 bases line up with TRBD1. CDR3 length equals 15 residues. With 5 bases clipped from V and 0 bases from J, the junction kept 2 bases outside the gene matches. Germline V gene data show CDR1 as MNHEY and CDR2 as SMNVEV (reference sequence). This CDR3 reads CASSTTGGSYNEQFF. The CDR3 nucleotides are TGTGCCAGCAGTACGACAGGGGGCTCCTACAATGAGCAGTTCTTC.

The chain combines TRBV20-1 with TRBJ2-3, with a weak D call TRBD2 (5 bases). V dropped 5 bases and J dropped 4 bases, with 19 bases sitting between them. CDR1 is DFQATT and CDR2 is SNEGSKA in the germline V gene (reference sequence). The CDR3 consists of 15 residues. The chain's CDR3 is CSAPRFGGLADTQYF. The CDR3 bases are TGCAGTGCTCCAAGGTTTGGCGGGCTGGCAGATACGCAGTATTTT.